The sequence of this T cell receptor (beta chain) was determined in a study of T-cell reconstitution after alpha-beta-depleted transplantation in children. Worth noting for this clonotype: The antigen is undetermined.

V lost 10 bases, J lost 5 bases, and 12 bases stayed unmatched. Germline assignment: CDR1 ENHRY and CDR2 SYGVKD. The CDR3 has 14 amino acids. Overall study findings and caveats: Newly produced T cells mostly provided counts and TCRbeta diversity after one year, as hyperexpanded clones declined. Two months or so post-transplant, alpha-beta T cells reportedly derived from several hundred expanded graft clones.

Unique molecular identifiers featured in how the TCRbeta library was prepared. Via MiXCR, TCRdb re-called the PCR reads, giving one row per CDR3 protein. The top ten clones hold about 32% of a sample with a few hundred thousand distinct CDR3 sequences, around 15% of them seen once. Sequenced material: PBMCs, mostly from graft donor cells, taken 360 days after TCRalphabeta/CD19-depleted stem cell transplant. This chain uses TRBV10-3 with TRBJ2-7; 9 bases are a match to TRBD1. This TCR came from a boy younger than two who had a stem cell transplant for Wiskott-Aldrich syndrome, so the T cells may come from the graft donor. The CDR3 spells CATLRTGVMNEQYF. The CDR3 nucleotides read TGTGCCACCCTACGGACAGGGGTTATGAACGAGCAGTACTTC.